A selection of T cell receptor beta chains follows, all from one sample in a study of T cells in Graves' hyperthyroidism and ophthalmopathy. MiXCR was run by TCRdb on the multiplex PCR reads, yielding one entry per CDR3 protein. Here the sample spans about 300,000 distinct CDR3 sequences, roughly 18% being singletons. The sample consisted of blood. The receptors here all came from a man aged 50 to 60 with Graves' ophthalmopathy. CDR3s include the opening cysteine and the closing phenylalanine or tryptophan. The order of the fields is V gene, J gene, D gene, clone size, CDR3 protein, CDR3 DNA. A D gene is named only where the DNA matches it firmly. Not all rows give a size; the values are once, few, many and, for expanded clones, a class.

v_gene: TRBV7-3; j_gene: TRBJ2-7; d_gene: TRBD2; abundance: -; CDR3aa: CASSLGASGATSYEQYF; CDR3nt: TGTGCCAGCAGCCTTGGGGCTAGCGGGGCCACCTCCTACGAGCAGTACTTC
v_gene: TRBV30; j_gene: TRBJ1-3; d_gene: -; abundance: few; CDR3aa: CAWTPSGNTIYF; CDR3nt: TGTGCCTGGACACCCTCTGGAAACACCATATATTTT
v_gene: TRBV7-9; j_gene: TRBJ2-7; d_gene: TRBD1; abundance: few; CDR3aa: CASSRRQGATYEQYF; CDR3nt: TGTGCCAGCAGCCGAAGACAGGGGGCGACCTACGAGCAGTACTTC
v_gene: TRBV10-1; j_gene: TRBJ2-1; d_gene: -; abundance: -; CDR3aa: CARGLGPGGNEQFF; CDR3nt: TGCGCCAGGGGCCTAGGGCCAGGAGGGAATGAGCAGTTCTTC
v_gene: TRBV18; j_gene: TRBJ2-3; d_gene: -; abundance: few; CDR3aa: CASSPGGELTDTQYF; CDR3nt: TGTGCCAGCTCCCCTGGTGGCGAGCTCACAGATACGCAGTATTTT
v_gene: TRBV11-1; j_gene: TRBJ2-7; d_gene: -; abundance: -; CDR3aa: CASSLSQGRARDYEQYF; CDR3nt: TGTGCCAGCAGCTTATCCCAGGGCAGGGCAAGGGACTACGAGCAGTACTTC
v_gene: TRBV29-1; j_gene: TRBJ2-7; d_gene: TRBD1; abundance: few; CDR3aa: CSVLKGQGYEQYF; CDR3nt: TGCAGCGTTCTGAAGGGACAGGGCTACGAGCAGTACTTC
v_gene: TRBV3-1; j_gene: TRBJ2-7; d_gene: -; abundance: many; CDR3aa: CASSQTAGSYEQYF; CDR3nt: TGTGCCAGCAGCCAAACGGCTGGCTCCTACGAGCAGTACTTC
v_gene: TRBV28; j_gene: TRBJ2-1; d_gene: TRBD1; abundance: -; CDR3aa: CASRPGQGPYNEQFF; CDR3nt: TGTGCCAGCCGCCCCGGACAGGGGCCCTACAATGAGCAGTTCTTC
v_gene: TRBV28; j_gene: TRBJ1-1; d_gene: -; abundance: -; CDR3aa: CASTAGSSEAFF; CDR3nt: TGTGCCAGCACCGCCGGGAGTTCTGAAGCTTTCTTT
v_gene: TRBV6-2/TRBV6-3; j_gene: TRBJ2-1; d_gene: TRBD1; abundance: -; CDR3aa: CASSYSGTGTYNEQFF; CDR3nt: TGTGCCAGCAGTTACTCCGGGACAGGGACTTACAATGAGCAGTTCTTC
v_gene: TRBV7-8; j_gene: TRBJ2-2; d_gene: -; abundance: many; CDR3aa: CASSLNALGSTGELFF; CDR3nt: TGTGCCAGCAGCTTAAATGCCCTAGGTAGTACCGGGGAGCTGTTTTTT
v_gene: TRBV4-1; j_gene: TRBJ2-2; d_gene: TRBD2; abundance: -; CDR3aa: CASSQDPGLADTGELFF; CDR3nt: TGCGCCAGCAGCCAAGATCCGGGACTAGCGGACACCGGGGAGCTGTTTTTT
v_gene: TRBV7-2; j_gene: TRBJ1-4; d_gene: TRBD1; abundance: -; CDR3aa: CASSSAGTGYEKLFF; CDR3nt: TGTGCCAGCAGCTCCGCCGGGACAGGGTACGAAAAACTGTTTTTT
v_gene: TRBV19; j_gene: TRBJ1-2; d_gene: -; abundance: -; CDR3aa: CASSILGRGYTF; CDR3nt: TGTGCCAGTAGTATCCTGGGGCGAGGCTACACCTTC
v_gene: TRBV20-1; j_gene: TRBJ1-4; d_gene: -; abundance: -; CDR3aa: CSARDMQGNEKLFF; CDR3nt: TGCAGTGCTAGAGATATGCAGGGAAATGAAAAACTGTTTTTT
v_gene: TRBV5-1; j_gene: TRBJ1-5; d_gene: -; abundance: -; CDR3aa: CASSLRGDQPQHF; CDR3nt: TGCGCCAGCAGCTTGAGAGGGGATCAGCCCCAGCATTTT
v_gene: TRBV28; j_gene: TRBJ2-7; d_gene: -; abundance: many; CDR3aa: CASSFPDMGLYEQYF; CDR3nt: TGTGCCAGCAGTTTTCCCGACATGGGGCTCTACGAGCAGTACTTC
v_gene: TRBV7-2; j_gene: TRBJ2-7; d_gene: TRBD2; abundance: -; CDR3aa: CASSSRAGGPYEQYF; CDR3nt: TGTGCCAGCAGCTCAAGAGCGGGAGGGCCTTACGAGCAGTACTTC
v_gene: TRBV6-4; j_gene: TRBJ2-3; d_gene: TRBD2; abundance: -; CDR3aa: CATASGSSTDTQYF; CDR3nt: TGTGCCACTGCTAGCGGGAGTAGTACAGATACGCAGTATTTT
v_gene: TRBV28; j_gene: TRBJ1-2; d_gene: -; abundance: many; CDR3aa: CASSWKDGYTF; CDR3nt: TGTGCCAGCAGTTGGAAGGATGGCTACACCTTC
v_gene: TRBV20-1; j_gene: TRBJ2-1; d_gene: TRBD2; abundance: many; CDR3aa: CSARDLLAGIAYNEQFF; CDR3nt: TGCAGTGCTAGAGATTTACTAGCGGGGATAGCGTACAATGAGCAGTTCTTC
v_gene: TRBV7-2; j_gene: TRBJ2-7; d_gene: TRBD2; abundance: many; CDR3aa: CASSSQTSDSSYEQYF; CDR3nt: TGTGCCAGCAGCTCGCAAACTAGCGATAGCTCCTACGAGCAGTACTTC
v_gene: TRBV13; j_gene: TRBJ1-1; d_gene: -; abundance: many; CDR3aa: CASLNRLTEAFF; CDR3nt: TGTGCCAGCTTGAATCGGTTAACTGAAGCTTTCTTT
v_gene: TRBV19; j_gene: TRBJ1-5; d_gene: TRBD1; abundance: -; CDR3aa: CASSRTGWNQPQHF; CDR3nt: TGTGCCAGTAGCCGGACAGGGTGGAATCAGCCCCAGCATTTT
v_gene: TRBV29-1; j_gene: TRBJ2-5; d_gene: -; abundance: few; CDR3aa: CSCGQETQYF; CDR3nt: TGCAGCTGCGGCCAAGAGACCCAGTACTTC
v_gene: TRBV7-6; j_gene: TRBJ2-1; d_gene: TRBD2; abundance: many; CDR3aa: CASSLVASGSSNEQFF; CDR3nt: TGTGCCAGCAGCTTAGTCGCTAGCGGGAGTTCGAATGAGCAGTTCTTC
v_gene: TRBV5-1; j_gene: TRBJ2-5; d_gene: TRBD2; abundance: few; CDR3aa: CASTASGQETQYF; CDR3nt: TGCGCCAGCACGGCTAGCGGGCAAGAGACCCAGTACTTC
v_gene: TRBV20-1; j_gene: TRBJ2-5; d_gene: -; abundance: many; CDR3aa: CSAYRGGQETQYF; CDR3nt: TGCAGTGCTTACCGAGGGGGTCAAGAGACCCAGTACTTC
v_gene: TRBV28; j_gene: TRBJ2-5; d_gene: TRBD2; abundance: -; CDR3aa: CASAAGVEETQYF; CDR3nt: TGTGCCAGCGCAGCGGGAGTGGAGGAGACCCAGTACTTC
v_gene: TRBV5-1; j_gene: TRBJ2-1; d_gene: TRBD2; abundance: few; CDR3aa: CASSPRLAGALTNEQFF; CDR3nt: TGCGCCAGCAGCCCTCGACTAGCGGGAGCCCTGACGAATGAGCAGTTCTTC
v_gene: TRBV12-3/TRBV12-4; j_gene: TRBJ2-1; d_gene: -; abundance: many; CDR3aa: CASSFGGRNEQFF; CDR3nt: TGTGCCAGCAGTTTCGGGGGGCGAAATGAGCAGTTCTTC
v_gene: TRBV12-3/TRBV12-4; j_gene: TRBJ2-1; d_gene: TRBD2; abundance: many; CDR3aa: CASSFGLAAYNEQFF; CDR3nt: TGTGCCAGCAGTTTCGGACTAGCGGCTTACAATGAGCAGTTCTTC
v_gene: TRBV4-2; j_gene: TRBJ2-1; d_gene: TRBD2; abundance: few; CDR3aa: CASSQEGLAGMDEQFF; CDR3nt: TGTGCCAGCAGCCAAGAGGGACTAGCGGGAATGGATGAGCAGTTCTTC
v_gene: TRBV11-2; j_gene: TRBJ2-1; d_gene: -; abundance: many; CDR3aa: CASSGGGGEQFF; CDR3nt: TGTGCCAGCAGCGGGGGCGGCGGTGAGCAGTTCTTC
v_gene: TRBV12-3/TRBV12-4; j_gene: TRBJ2-5; d_gene: TRBD2; abundance: many; CDR3aa: CASRSSGTSLTQYF; CDR3nt: TGTGCCAGCAGATCCTCCGGGACTAGTTTGACCCAGTACTTC
v_gene: TRBV28; j_gene: TRBJ2-3; d_gene: TRBD2; abundance: many; CDR3aa: CASSKTSGSTDTQYF; CDR3nt: TGTGCCAGCAGCAAGACTAGCGGAAGCACAGATACGCAGTATTTT
v_gene: TRBV10-1; j_gene: TRBJ1-4; d_gene: -; abundance: few; CDR3aa: CASSESKRGAGDEKLFF; CDR3nt: TGCGCCAGCAGTGAGTCGAAAAGGGGCGCGGGCGATGAAAAACTGTTTTTT
v_gene: TRBV3-1; j_gene: TRBJ2-5; d_gene: TRBD1; abundance: many; CDR3aa: CASSPQTGGETQYF; CDR3nt: TGTGCCAGCAGCCCTCAGACAGGGGGAGAGACCCAGTACTTC
v_gene: TRBV6-1; j_gene: TRBJ2-7; d_gene: -; abundance: -; CDR3aa: CASSPTGEQYF; CDR3nt: TGTGCCAGCAGTCCAACCGGCGAGCAGTACTTC
v_gene: TRBV11-2; j_gene: TRBJ1-1; d_gene: TRBD1; abundance: many; CDR3aa: CASSLGALAQGGFF; CDR3nt: TGTGCCAGCAGCTTAGGAGCCCTAGCACAGGGGGGTTTCTTT
v_gene: TRBV20-1; j_gene: TRBJ2-2; d_gene: -; abundance: few; CDR3aa: CSARGASAGELFF; CDR3nt: TGCAGTGCTAGGGGGGCTAGCGCCGGGGAGCTGTTTTTT
v_gene: TRBV30; j_gene: TRBJ1-1; d_gene: -; abundance: -; CDR3aa: CAWSKSEAFF; CDR3nt: TGTGCCTGGAGTAAATCTGAAGCTTTCTTT
v_gene: TRBV29-1; j_gene: TRBJ2-7; d_gene: -; abundance: -; CDR3aa: CSAVEAPYEQYF; CDR3nt: TGCAGCGCCGTTGAGGCCCCATACGAGCAGTACTTC
v_gene: TRBV5-1; j_gene: TRBJ2-5; d_gene: -; abundance: -; CDR3aa: CARKKPRGETQYF; CDR3nt: TGCGCCAGGAAAAAACCTAGGGGGGAGACCCAGTACTTC
v_gene: TRBV2; j_gene: TRBJ2-3; d_gene: -; abundance: many; CDR3aa: CASSARQVNTDTQYF; CDR3nt: TGTGCCAGCAGTGCAAGACAGGTAAACACAGATACGCAGTATTTT
v_gene: TRBV5-4; j_gene: TRBJ2-5; d_gene: -; abundance: many; CDR3aa: CASSLPSTETQYF; CDR3nt: TGTGCCAGCAGCTTACCCTCAACTGAGACCCAGTACTTC
v_gene: TRBV20-1; j_gene: TRBJ1-6; d_gene: -; abundance: many; CDR3aa: CSALRQATYNSPLHF; CDR3nt: TGCAGTGCATTGAGACAGGCGACCTATAATTCACCCCTCCACTTT
v_gene: TRBV2; j_gene: TRBJ2-7; d_gene: -; abundance: many; CDR3aa: CATHSTSILSYEQYF; CDR3nt: TGTGCCACCCACTCTACTAGTATCCTTAGCTACGAGCAGTACTTC
v_gene: TRBV12-3/TRBV12-4; j_gene: TRBJ1-5; d_gene: TRBD1; abundance: many; CDR3aa: CASSGGTGRQPQHF; CDR3nt: TGTGCCAGCAGTGGGGGGACAGGACGACAGCCCCAGCATTTT
v_gene: TRBV6-1; j_gene: TRBJ1-6; d_gene: TRBD1; abundance: -; CDR3aa: CASSGIATGVNSPLHF; CDR3nt: TGTGCCAGCAGTGGGATCGCGACAGGGGTTAATTCACCCCTCCACTTT
v_gene: TRBV18; j_gene: TRBJ1-5; d_gene: -; abundance: many; CDR3aa: CASSPRRGEEHSNQPQHF; CDR3nt: TGTGCCAGCTCACCAAGACGGGGCGAGGAACATAGCAATCAGCCCCAGCATTTT
v_gene: TRBV27; j_gene: TRBJ1-4; d_gene: TRBD1; abundance: -; CDR3aa: CASRRGTGNEKLFF; CDR3nt: TGTGCCAGCCGGCGCGGGACAGGGAATGAAAAACTGTTTTTT
v_gene: TRBV7-7; j_gene: TRBJ1-1; d_gene: -; abundance: few; CDR3aa: CASSQDINTEAFF; CDR3nt: TGTGCTAGCAGCCAAGACATTAACACTGAAGCTTTCTTT